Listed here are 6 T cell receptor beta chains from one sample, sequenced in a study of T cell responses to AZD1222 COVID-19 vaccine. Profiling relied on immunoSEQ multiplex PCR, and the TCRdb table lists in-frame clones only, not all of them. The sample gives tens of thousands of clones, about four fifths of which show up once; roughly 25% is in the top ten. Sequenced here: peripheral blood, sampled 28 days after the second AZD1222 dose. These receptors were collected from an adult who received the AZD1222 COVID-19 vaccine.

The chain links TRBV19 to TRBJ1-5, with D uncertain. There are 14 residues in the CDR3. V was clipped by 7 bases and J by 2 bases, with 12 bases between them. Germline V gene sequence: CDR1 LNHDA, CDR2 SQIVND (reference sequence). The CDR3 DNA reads TGTGCCAGTAAACGAGATGAAGGCAATCAGCCCCAGCATTTT. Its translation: CASKRDEGNQPQHF.

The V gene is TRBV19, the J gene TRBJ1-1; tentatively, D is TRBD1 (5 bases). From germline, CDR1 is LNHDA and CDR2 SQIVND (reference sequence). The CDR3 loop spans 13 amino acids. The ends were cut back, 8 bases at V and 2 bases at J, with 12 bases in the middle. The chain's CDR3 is CASAGTLNTEAFF. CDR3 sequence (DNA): TGTGCCAGTGCTGGGACTTTAAACACTGAAGCTTTCTTT.

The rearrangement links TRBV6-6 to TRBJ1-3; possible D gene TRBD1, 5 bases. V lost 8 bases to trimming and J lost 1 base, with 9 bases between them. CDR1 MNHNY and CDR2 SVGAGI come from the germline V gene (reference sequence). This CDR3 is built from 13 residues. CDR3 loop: CASWWGSGNTIYF. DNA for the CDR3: TGTGCCAGCTGGTGGGGGTCTGGAAACACCATATATTTT.

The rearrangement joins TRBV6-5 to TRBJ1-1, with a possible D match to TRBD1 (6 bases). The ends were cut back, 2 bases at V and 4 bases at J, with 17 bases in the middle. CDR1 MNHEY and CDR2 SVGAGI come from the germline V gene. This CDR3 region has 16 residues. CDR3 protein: CASSYEIVARGTEAFF. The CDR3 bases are TGTGCCAGCAGTTACGAAATTGTAGCCAGGGGCACTGAAGCTTTCTTT.

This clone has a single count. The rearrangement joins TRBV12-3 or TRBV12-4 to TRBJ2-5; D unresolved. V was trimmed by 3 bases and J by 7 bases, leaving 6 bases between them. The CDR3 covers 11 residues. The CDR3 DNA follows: TGTGCCAGCAGTTTGGCCGGGACCCAGTACTTC. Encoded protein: CASSLAGTQYF.

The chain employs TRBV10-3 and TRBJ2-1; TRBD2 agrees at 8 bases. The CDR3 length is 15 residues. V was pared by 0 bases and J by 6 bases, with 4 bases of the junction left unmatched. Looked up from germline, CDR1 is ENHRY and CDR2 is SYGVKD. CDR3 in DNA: TGTGCCATCAGTGAGTCGACGGGAGGGGGCAATGAGCAGTTCTTC. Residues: CAISESTGGGNEQFF.